The rows below give T cell receptor beta chains drawn from one sample of a study of response to subunit inactivated influenza vaccine. From the RT-PCR reads, TCRdb called clonotypes with MiXCR, one entry per CDR3 protein. The sample records about 520,000 distinct CDR3 sequences, around 9.9% being singletons. Sequencing used PBMCs from blood, obtained 45 days after vaccination. The source is a man aged 45 to 65 who received an inactivated influenza vaccine. Each CDR3 is given without its conserved first and last residue. A D gene is named only where the DNA matches it firmly.

v_call	d_call	cdr3_aa
TRBV12-3/TRBV12-4	-	ASSGGTRNSALH
TRBV20-1	TRBD2	SAPPGLVPPSSTDTQY
TRBV20-1	-	SARGTRLDEQF
TRBV18	-	ASSPPQGLNTEAF
TRBV7-9	TRBD1	ASSLTGLGTEAF
TRBV2	TRBD2	ASSRTSGGESSYNEQF
TRBV7-9	-	ASSLAGADTQY
TRBV5-1	-	ASSSVGLGGDNEQF
TRBV7-9	TRBD2	ASNLAGAGYEQF
TRBV7-8	-	ASSSRLSGSPLH
TRBV12-3/TRBV12-4	-	ASSVTLRGEQF
TRBV7-8	-	ASSPDINYGYT
TRBV9	-	ASSVEAGSYNSPLH
TRBV19	TRBD1	ASSDRGTVNTEAF
TRBV7-9	TRBD1	ASSRTGGFGSPLH
TRBV6-2/TRBV6-3	-	ASSYGDRLNAF
TRBV5-1	-	ASSGRVNTEAF
TRBV27	-	ASSLQVMGGGFSDEQF
TRBV20-1	-	SAGGASLTDTQY
TRBV6-5	-	ASSYLQEAYEQY
TRBV4-1	-	ASSQRTDASYEQY
TRBV7-8	TRBD1	ASSYGQAQPQH
TRBV9	TRBD2	ASSSVGSGSNEQF
TRBV7-9	-	ASSWVNEQF
TRBV28	-	ASSSTASGQF
TRBV3-1	TRBD2	ASSQGLSGRTNTGELF
TRBV19	TRBD1	ASSISGQGSEQY
TRBV25-1	-	ASSESRELF
TRBV12-3/TRBV12-4	TRBD1	ASSLPRGLGNTEAF
TRBV28	-	ASTLNPSYGYT
TRBV3-1	TRBD2	ASSEYLAGQETQY
TRBV30	-	AWGGGLTDTQY
TRBV6-5	TRBD2	ASSSQTSGSKEEQY